The present TCR beta chain was sequenced within a study of lymphopenia after photon versus proton radiotherapy. General study results and limits: Oligoclonal CD8+ Temra expansion after nadir drove photon patients' diversity drop. Larger post-nadir TCR diversity loss correlated inversely with survival in deceased patients.

Worth noting for this clone: Its antigen is unknown.

The repertoire was sequenced with immunoSEQ multiplex PCR; TCRdb's copy has only in-frame clones and lacks some. The table includes tens of thousands of clones, 86% detected once. Sequencing was performed on peripheral blood, taken from a patient treated with proton-based radiotherapy. The sequence came from a woman in her seventies with pancreatic cancer. Some clones in this sample may be carry-over from other donors' samples.

CDR3 amino acids: CASSLLGTGGNEQFF. The DNA for the CDR3 is TGCGCCAGCAGCTTGTTAGGGACAGGGGGCAATGAGCAGTTCTTC. The rearrangement uses TRBV5-1 and TRBJ2-1; 11 positions match TRBD1. This CDR3 has 15 amino acids. The V segment lost 1 base and the J segment 6 bases; nucleotides outside the gene matches: 3. Germline V lookup: CDR1 SGHRS, CDR2 YFSETQ.